This TCR beta chain was observed in a study of spatial heterogeneity in lung cancer. Study at large: The correlation between TCR transcript counts in tumor regions and a T cell module score from matched bulk RNA-seq was strong. Every unique TCR and UMI combination, on average, appeared more than ten times in raw reads.

Noted time point: sample taken at primary tumor resection. There were 72 donors, all of them untreated patients with early-stage non-small cell lung cancer. Ten or more counts support this clonotype. Its antigen is not identified. The CDR3 has 15 amino acids. In germline, CDR1 is LGHDT, CDR2 YNNKEL (reference sequence). V was clipped by 1 base and J by 3 bases, with 10 bases between them. TCRdb re-derived calls from the 5' RACE reads in MiXCR, one entry per CDR3 protein. The repertoire holds some 97,000 distinct CDR3 sequences, with roughly 4.5% as singletons. Study results and limitations: The number of expanded tumor alpha and beta chains correlated with mutation number.

The TCR was taken from a male donor with early-stage non-small cell lung cancer. This chain connects TRBV3-1 to TRBJ1-5; no firm D call. The source material was lung tumor tissue, sampled at surgery. CDR3 amino acids: CASSQGVVINQPQHF. CDR3 DNA: TGTGCCAGCAGCCAAGGGGTAGTAATCAATCAGCCCCAGCATTTT.